What follows are 20 T cell receptor beta chains derived from one specimen sequenced in a study of CD8 T cells in ankylosing spondylitis. TCRdb passed the 5' RACE reads through MiXCR, listing each CDR3 protein once. The sample lists roughly 240,000 distinct CDR3 sequences, 32% occurring once. Sample: blood, either unsorted or a sorted T cell fraction (not recorded which). These receptors were obtained from a male donor with ankylosing spondylitis or in good health (not recorded which).

In its sample, this clonotype was seen a few times. The rearrangement joins TRBV5-5 to TRBJ2-7, with 7 positions matching TRBD1. Germline trimming cut 3 bases from V and 2 bases from J; bases unmatched to any gene: 11. CDR3 size: 16 residues. Per germline, CDR1 SGHKS and CDR2 YYEKEE (reference sequence). CDR3 sequence reads: CASSSNRGRKAYEQYF. CDR3 in DNA: TGTGCCAGCAGCTCCAACAGGGGCCGTAAAGCCTACGAGCAGTACTTC.

This clonotype was found many times. This chain connects TRBV29-1 to TRBJ2-3; the D gene is possibly TRBD2 (6 bases). Germline values: CDR1 SQVTM, CDR2 ANQGSEA. V shed 6 bases and J shed 0 bases, with 19 bases lying between them. The CDR3 sequence is 16 residues long. The CDR3 region is CSVEGRLGLSTDTQYF. CDR3 nucleotide sequence: TGCAGCGTCGAGGGCAGACTGGGACTCAGCACAGATACGCAGTATTTT.

The table lists this clonotype with a few counts. The chain recombines TRBV20-1 with TRBJ1-2, with 7 bases fitting TRBD1. The germline V gene has CDR1 DFQATT and CDR2 SNEGSKA (reference sequence). Trimming took 6 bases from V and 0 from J; bases not matched to a gene: 10. The CDR3 consists of 15 residues. For the CDR3, the DNA is TGCAGTGCCTCCCCGACAGGGAGGGCTAACTATGGCTACACCTTC. Encoded protein: CSASPTGRANYGYTF.

The genes are TRBV21-1 and TRBJ2-1. TRBV21-1 is labeled a pseudogene. This CDR3 contains 17 residues. CDR3 sequence: CASSKARHYSIYNEQFF. The DNA of the CDR3 is TGTGCCAGCAGCAAAGCGCGACACTACTCCATCTACAATGAGCAGTTCTTC.

The chain is built from TRBV9 and TRBJ2-6; weak D call: TRBD1 (5 bases). Trimming shortened V by 4 bases and J by 1 base, and 15 bases separated the two germline ends. Germline-derived CDR1 and CDR2 are SGDLS and YYNGEE. This CDR3 region has 17 residues. This chain's CDR3 is CASSRTDTKSGANVLTF. CDR3 nucleotides: TGTGCCAGCAGCCGGACGGACACAAAATCTGGGGCCAACGTCCTGACTTTC.

There are many counts of this clonotype. The chain uses TRBV29-1 and TRBJ2-7, with 8 bases that match TRBD1. J was trimmed by 6 bases and V by 6 bases; bases with no gene match: 7. The CDR3 spans 12 residues. The V gene's germline CDR1 is SQVTM and CDR2 ANQGSEA. CDR3 residues: CSVRTGRGEQYF. The CDR3, as DNA: TGCAGCGTCCGGACAGGGCGGGGCGAGCAGTACTTC.

CDR3 in DNA: TGTGCCAGCAGTTACTCGACAGGGTATGGCAAAAACATTCAGTACTTC. It specifies CASSYSTGYGKNIQYF. The chain recombines TRBV6-2 or TRBV6-3 with TRBJ2-4; 7 bases line up with TRBD1. Germline loops: CDR1 MNHEY, CDR2 SVGEGT. The CDR3 is 16 residues long. Losses at the gene ends were 0 bases for V and 3 bases for J; bases not matched to a gene: 5.

This chain connects TRBV27 to TRBJ2-2; weak D call: TRBD1 (5 bases). V was shortened by 8 bases and J by 1 base, with 8 bases between the two germline ends. CDR1 and CDR2 from the germline V gene are MNHEY and SMNVEV (reference sequence). The CDR3 loop spans 13 amino acids. The CDR3 loop reads CASVQGNTGELFF. CDR3 in DNA: TGTGCCAGCGTCCAGGGGAACACCGGGGAGCTGTTTTTT.

This clonotype was counted between two and nine times. This chain links TRBV5-6 with TRBJ1-1, with D possibly TRBD1 on 5 matching bases. The CDR3 sequence is 15 residues long. V was clipped by 4 bases and J by 8 bases, with 21 bases between them. Germline values: CDR1 SGHDT, CDR2 YYEEEE. CDR3 amino acids: CASSLPGLSLNEAFF. CDR3 DNA: TGTGCCAGCAGCCTTCCGGGACTGTCGCTGAACGAAGCTTTCTTT.

To note about this clonotype: A junction boundary mismatches the germline segment, possibly from a read error. J is TRBJ2-1 and V is TRBV20-1; 14 bases line up with TRBD2. CDR1 DFQATT and CDR2 SNEGSKA come from the germline V gene (reference sequence). The CDR3 has 18 amino acids. The CDR3 reads CSARGLAGGTSSYNEQFF. As DNA, the CDR3 is TGCAGTGCGAGAGGACTAGCGGGGGGAACGAGCTCCTACAATGAGCAGTTCTTC.

The rearrangement joins TRBV20-1 to TRBJ1-5; 7 bases align to TRBD1. The CDR3 runs 15 residues. J gave up 0 bases and V 6 bases, and 8 bases lay outside the gene matches. Germline lookup yields CDR1 DFQATT and CDR2 SNEGSKA (reference sequence). This CDR3 is CSARYGTDSNQPQHF. Here the CDR3 DNA reads TGCAGTGCCCGGTACGGGACAGATAGCAATCAGCCCCAGCATTTT.

This sequence joins TRBV12-3 or TRBV12-4 and TRBJ2-7; maybe TRBD1 (6 bases). Deletions cut 5 bases from V and 0 bases from J, with 17 bases between. This CDR3 is 16 amino acids long. CDR3 sequence (DNA): TGTGCCAGCAGTCCGAGTCGGAGGACAGCCTCCTACGAGCAGTACTTC. As protein: CASSPSRRTASYEQYF.

The chain employs TRBV29-1 and TRBJ2-3; TRBD2 is a possible D gene (6 bases). Germline CDR1 is SQVTM and CDR2 is ANQGSEA. The CDR3 runs 12 residues. The V end lost 7 bases, the J end lost 1 base, and 9 bases lay between the germline ends. The CDR3 coding sequence is TGCAGCGCCGGCGGGGGCACAGATACGCAGTATTTT. This codes for CSAGGGTDTQYF.

This clonotype occurred a few times. The V and J genes are TRBV20-1 and TRBJ2-7; 9 bases are shared with TRBD2. V lost 0 bases and J lost 2; bases outside the gene matches: 5. This CDR3 has 15 amino acids. Germline V gene data show CDR1 as DFQATT and CDR2 as SNEGSKA (reference sequence). DNA of the CDR3: TGCAGTGCTAGAGATCGGCGGGGGGGGACCTACGAGCAGTACTTC. Protein: CSARDRRGGTYEQYF.

This clonotype has only a few counts. This chain connects TRBV29-1 to TRBJ2-1; 11 positions match TRBD1. Germline V gene sequence: CDR1 SQVTM, CDR2 ANQGSEA. The CDR3 totals 15 residues. The J segment lost 7 bases and the V segment lost 3 bases, leaving 8 bases of the junction unmatched. This CDR3 is CSVDVRDRGINEQFF. The CDR3, as DNA: TGCAGCGTTGATGTCCGGGACAGGGGGATAAATGAGCAGTTCTTC.

This chain uses TRBV20-1 with TRBJ1-5, with D possibly TRBD1 on 6 matching bases. Trimming took 5 bases from V and 5 from J, leaving 13 bases between them. Germline values: CDR1 DFQATT, CDR2 SNEGSKA (reference sequence). The CDR3 extends over 13 amino acids. CDR3 protein: CSASDRPDQPQHF. Here the CDR3 DNA reads TGCAGTGCTTCCGACAGGCCCGATCAGCCCCAGCATTTT.

This clonotype was counted between two and nine times. The V gene is TRBV20-1, the J gene TRBJ2-5, with 8 bases aligning to TRBD2. Looked up from germline, CDR1 is DFQATT and CDR2 is SNEGSKA (reference sequence). The length of the CDR3 is 16 residues. V dropped 3 bases and J dropped 5; count of bases not matched to a gene: 14. The CDR3 sequence: CSASRGTGGPSETQYF. The CDR3 region has the DNA TGCAGTGCTAGTAGGGGGACGGGGGGGCCGTCCGAGACCCAGTACTTC.

This clonotype was recorded a few times. The chain employs TRBV15 and TRBJ2-1; D is perhaps TRBD2 (5 bases). This CDR3 spans 12 amino acids. Germline V gene sequence: CDR1 LNHNV, CDR2 YYDKDF (reference sequence). V lost 0 bases and J lost 9, with 6 bases in between. The CDR3 bases are TGTGCCACCAGCAGAGACGGAGGTGAGCAGTTCTTC. Its protein is CATSRDGGEQFF. The full variable domain, its missing parts supplied by reference TRBV15 and TRBJ2-1, is DAMVIQNPRYQVTQFGKPVTLSCSQTLNHNVMYWYQQKSSQAPKLLFHYYDKDFNNEADTPDNFQSRRPNTSFCFLDIRSPGLGDTAMYLCATSRDGGEQFFGPGTRLTVL.

This clonotype was observed a handful of times. J is TRBJ2-7 and V is TRBV6-1; possibly TRBD2 for D (5 bases). The CDR3 is 16 residues long. Germline V gives CDR1 MNHNS, CDR2 SASEGT. V shed 1 base and J shed 2 bases, with 15 bases lying between them. CDR3 nucleotides: TGTGCCAGCAGTGAAGGGACGATTACTAGTCCCTACGAGCAGTACTTC. It is translated as CASSEGTITSPYEQYF.

The chain recombines TRBV12-3 or TRBV12-4 with TRBJ2-7; 9 bases are a match to TRBD1. The CDR3 loop spans 14 amino acids. Trimming cost V 4 bases and J 4 bases; bases outside gene matches: 5. This CDR3 is CASSSRDREYEQYF. The CDR3 DNA follows: TGTGCCAGCAGTTCCCGGGACAGGGAATACGAGCAGTACTTC.